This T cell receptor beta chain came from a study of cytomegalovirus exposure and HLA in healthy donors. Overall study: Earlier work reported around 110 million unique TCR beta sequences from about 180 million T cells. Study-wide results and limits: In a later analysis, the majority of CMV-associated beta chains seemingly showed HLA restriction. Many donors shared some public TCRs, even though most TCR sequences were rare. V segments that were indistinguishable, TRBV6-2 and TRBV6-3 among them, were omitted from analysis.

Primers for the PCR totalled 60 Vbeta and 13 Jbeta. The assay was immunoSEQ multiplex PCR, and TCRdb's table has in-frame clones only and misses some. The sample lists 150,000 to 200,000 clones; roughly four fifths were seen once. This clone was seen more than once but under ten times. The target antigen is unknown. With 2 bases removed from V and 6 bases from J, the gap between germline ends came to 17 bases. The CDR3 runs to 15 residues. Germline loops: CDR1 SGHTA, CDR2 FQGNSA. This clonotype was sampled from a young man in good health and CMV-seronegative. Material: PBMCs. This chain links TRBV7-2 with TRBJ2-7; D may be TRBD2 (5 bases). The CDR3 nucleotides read TGTGCCAGCAGCTTAAGGGCCGATGGCGGGCGCGAGCAGTACTTC. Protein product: CASSLRADGGREQYF.